This record covers a single T cell receptor beta chain. Antigen unknown. This entry is derived from a study of T cell repertoires in cytomegalovirus infection. Study in general: Well-studied HLA-B-restricted epitopes and recently identified HLA-C-restricted epitopes of CMV were both used in the study. Matching HLA type, along with CMV infection, was indicated by public TCR beta signatures. The study, taken as a whole, reports: Clonotypes of TCR beta that were HLA-C-restricted and CMV-specific dominated the ex vivo response.

Each CDR3 protein gets one entry after TCRdb re-called the reads with MiXCR. The repertoire consists of more than 75,000 distinct CDR3 sequences, with 25% to 30% occurring once and the leading ten covering approximately 71%. V was clipped by 4 bases and J by 6 bases, with 21 bases between them. This CDR3 spans 16 amino acids. The sample was CD8+ T cells from cultured PBMCs, taken from culture after CMV antigen stimulation. This sequence originates from a human donor in good health (CMV status not recorded). Some clones in this sample may be carry-over from other donors' samples. This chain links TRBV12-3 or TRBV12-4 with TRBJ1-2; TRBD1 might be the D (6 bases). The CDR3 DNA reads as TGTGCCAGCAGTTCACCCTGGGGGCAGGAGGGGAATGGCTACACCTTC. It is translated as CASSSPWGQEGNGYTF.